These 21 T cell receptor beta chains came from one sample sequenced in a study of human T cells and chemical hapten exposure. Time point given: patch test 1, 2 weeks after DPC sensitization. Treatment here: therapeutic diphenylcyclopropenone sensitization with weekly scalp DPC. TCRdb processed the RACE reads anew with MiXCR; each CDR3 protein has one entry. The sample gives more than 70,000 distinct CDR3 sequences, 12% of which show up once; roughly 3.6% is in the top ten. This sample comprised whole blood, obtained in connection with sensitization to the hapten diphenylcyclopropenone (DPC). These receptors all stem from a woman aged 55-70 years with alopecia areata. Some clones in this sample may be carry-over from other donors' samples.

This clonotype turned up a few times. The CDR3 loop reads CATLGGGVTEAFF. The CDR3 region has the DNA TGCGCCACCCTCGGGGGCGGCGTCACTGAAGCTTTCTTT. The chain links TRBV10-2 to TRBJ1-1; D is possibly TRBD1 (6 bases). The CDR3 is 13 residues long. V shed 10 bases and J shed 4 bases, with 16 bases lying between them. Germline CDR1 reads WSHSY; CDR2 reads SAAADI.

This clonotype has at least ten counts. The chain uses TRBV12-3 or TRBV12-4 and TRBJ1-1; D remains unclear. The CDR3 is 13 amino acids. V was trimmed by 2 bases and J by 1 base, leaving 5 bases between them. The CDR3 nucleotides read TGTGCCAGCAGTTTAACATCGAACACTGAAGCTTTCTTT. Translated: CASSLTSNTEAFF.

This clonotype was picked up many times. The V gene is TRBV9, the J gene TRBJ1-6; D possibly corresponds to TRBD1 (6 bases). The V end lost 0 bases, the J end lost 8 bases, and 18 bases lay between the germline ends. The germline gives CDR1 SGDLS, CDR2 YYNGEE. This CDR3 is 17 amino acids long. The CDR3 protein is CASSVGYRASWDSPLHF. CDR3 DNA sequence: TGTGCCAGCAGCGTAGGCTACAGGGCCTCATGGGATTCACCCCTCCACTTT.

This clonotype was seen repeatedly, ten times or more. The chain combines TRBV2 with TRBJ2-7; weak D call: TRBD2 (6 bases). The germline V gene encodes CDR1 SNHLY and CDR2 FYNNEI. CDR3 length: 13 residues. V dropped 1 base and J dropped 9 bases, with 13 bases sitting between them. DNA for the CDR3: TGTGCCAGCAGTGAAGGCCGGGGGATTAGGCAGTACTTC. Protein sequence: CASSEGRGIRQYF.

The chain uses TRBV10-3 and TRBJ1-1, with D unclear. The CDR3 runs 13 residues. Looked up from germline, CDR1 is ENHRY and CDR2 is SYGVKD. Deletions cut 1 base from V and 1 base from J, with 4 bases between. The DNA for the CDR3 is TGTGCCATCAGTGAGTTGGAGAACACTGAAGCTTTCTTT. As protein: CAISELENTEAFF.

The chain joins TRBV11-2 to TRBJ2-7; 12 bases are a match to TRBD1. Germline V CDR1 and CDR2: SGHAT, FQNNGV. The CDR3 covers 16 residues. After removal of 1 base from V and 5 bases from J, the junction contained 6 bases not matched to a gene. CDR3 sequence reads: CASSLAPGQGANEQYF. Written as DNA, the CDR3 is TGTGCCAGCAGCTTAGCCCCGGGACAGGGGGCCAACGAGCAGTACTTC.

The V gene is TRBV21-1, the J gene TRBJ1-5; the table's D call, TRBD1, was not checked against the DNA. TRBV21-1 has pseudogene status. The CDR3 has 18 amino acids. For the CDR3, the DNA is TGTGCCAGGGCGCAGCTGAGGGTGGACGGGATTAGCAATCAGCCCCAGCATTTT. Translation: CARAQLRVDGISNQPQHF.

The sample holds a few counts of this clonotype. V gene TRBV7-9 combines with J gene TRBJ1-1; TRBD1 might be the D (5 bases). Trimming removed 2 bases at V and 3 bases at J, with 22 bases between. The CDR3 length is 18 residues. Germline V gene data show CDR1 as SEHNR and CDR2 as FQNEAQ (reference sequence). CDR3 residues: CASSLRPSGRELHTEAFF. The CDR3 nucleotides are TGTGCCAGCAGCTTAAGACCCTCCGGCAGGGAATTGCACACTGAAGCTTTCTTT.

This clonotype has at least ten counts. The chain recombines TRBV11-2 with TRBJ2-1, with D unclear. CDR1 and CDR2 (germline): SGHAT, FQNNGV. CDR3 length: 15 amino acids. V lost 7 bases to trimming and J lost 0 bases, with 13 bases between them. The CDR3 loop is CASTNRPSSYNEQFF. DNA for the CDR3: TGTGCCAGCACAAACCGGCCGAGCTCCTACAATGAGCAGTTCTTC.

The chain is built from TRBV9 and TRBJ2-7; D gene uncertain. The CDR3 runs to 14 residues. Germline CDR1 reads SGDLS; CDR2 reads YYNGEE. Trimming stripped 1 base from V and 0 bases from J, with 8 bases between. CDR3 in DNA: TGTGCCAGCAGCGTAACTCCAAGCTCCTACGAGCAGTACTTC. Translation gives CASSVTPSSYEQYF.

This clonotype came up a few times. The V call is TRBV11-2, the J call TRBJ2-2, with no clear D. CDR1 and CDR2 (germline): SGHAT, FQNNGV. Trimming removed 1 base from V and 1 base from J, with 4 bases in between. The CDR3 totals 14 residues. The DNA for the CDR3 is TGTGCCAGCAGCTTAGGGGAGAACACCGGGGAGCTGTTTTTT. Protein sequence: CASSLGENTGELFF.

This clonotype was observed at least ten times. J is TRBJ1-1 and V is TRBV12-3 or TRBV12-4, with a possible D match to TRBD1 (6 bases). Trimming took 4 bases from V and 6 from J, leaving 18 bases between them. This CDR3 comprises 15 residues. The CDR3 reads CASSSGDRWPPEAFF. CDR3 nucleotide sequence: TGTGCCAGCAGTTCCGGAGACAGGTGGCCCCCTGAAGCTTTCTTT.

This clonotype was counted only a few times. This chain links TRBV6-5 with TRBJ2-7; 7 bases fit TRBD1. CDR1 is MNHEY and CDR2 is SVGAGI in the germline V gene. The CDR3 has 14 residues. V gave up 0 bases and J gave up 2 bases; unmatched junction bases: 1. DNA for the CDR3: TGTGCCAGCAGTTACTCCGGGACAGCCTACGAGCAGTACTTC. Translation gives CASSYSGTAYEQYF.

The chain employs TRBV3-1 and TRBJ2-7; D is undetermined. CDR1 and CDR2 (germline): LGHDT, YNNKEL (reference sequence). This CDR3 contains 12 residues. V was cut by 3 bases and J by 5 bases, with 8 bases left in between. The CDR3 DNA sequence: TGTGCCAGCAGCCAGGTAGGGAACGAGCAGTACTTC. It yields the protein CASSQVGNEQYF.

This clonotype was detected a few times. V is TRBV28 and J is TRBJ1-2, with TRBD1 identical over 9 bases. The ends lost 10 bases at V and 13 bases at J; junction bases unmatched: 19. The CDR3 spans 14 residues. Germline CDR1 reads MDHEN; CDR2 reads SYDVKM. In DNA, the CDR3 is TGTGCCACCGAACTTGGGACAGGGTTTCTAATTGGCACCTTC. It specifies CATELGTGFLIGTF.

J is TRBJ2-7 and V is TRBV10-3; 9 bases map to TRBD1. The V gene's germline CDR1 is ENHRY and CDR2 SYGVKD. The CDR3 loop spans 13 amino acids. With 5 bases clipped from V and 5 bases from J, the junction kept 4 bases outside the gene matches. CDR3 amino acids: CAISRDRANEQYF. The CDR3 region has the DNA TGTGCCATCAGTCGGGACAGGGCCAACGAGCAGTACTTC.

This clonotype has at least ten counts. This chain links TRBV12-3 or TRBV12-4 with TRBJ1-1, with a weak D call TRBD1 (6 bases). The germline V and J ends were trimmed by 3 bases and 0 bases, with 8 bases remaining between them. This CDR3 has 14 amino acids. CDR3 amino acids: CASSLDRMNTEAFF. CDR3 bases: TGTGCCAGCAGTTTGGACAGAATGAACACTGAAGCTTTCTTT.

This clonotype was seen ten or more times. The chain has TRBV16 and TRBJ2-1; 7 bases fit TRBD2. V was clipped by 3 bases and J by 6 bases; unmatched bases: 11. CDR3 length equals 16 residues. Germline CDR1 and CDR2: KGHSY and FQNENV. CDR3 sequence (DNA): TGTGCCAGCAGCCATCTCTCTAGCGGAGGCCTCAATGAGCAGTTCTTC. This translates into CASSHLSSGGLNEQFF.

The rearrangement links TRBV6-1 to TRBJ2-1; 10 nucleotides agree with TRBD2. V lost 6 bases, J lost 2 bases, and 1 base stayed unmatched. The CDR3 loop spans 14 amino acids. From germline, CDR1 is MNHNS and CDR2 SASEGT. In DNA, the CDR3 is TGTGCCAGCAGGGGGACTAGCGCCTACAATGAGCAGTTCTTC. Protein sequence: CASRGTSAYNEQFF.

This clonotype has ten or more counts. V gene TRBV29-1 combines with J gene TRBJ2-7; TRBD1 matches 11 bases. Germline V gene lookup returns CDR1 SQVTM and CDR2 ANQGSEA. The CDR3 consists of 13 residues. V lost 7 bases and J lost 2; bases outside the gene matches: 4. The CDR3 DNA reads as TGCAGCGGGCGGGGACAGGGGGCCTACGAGCAGTACTTC. The encoded protein is CSGRGQGAYEQYF.

At least ten counts were recorded for this clonotype. The chain employs TRBV9 and TRBJ2-5, with a possible D match to TRBD2 (6 bases). Looked up from germline, CDR1 is SGDLS and CDR2 is YYNGEE. The CDR3 contains 13 residues. Trimming cost V 2 bases and J 2 bases, with 7 bases left between them. CDR3 nucleotide sequence: TGTGCCAGCAGCGTTCGGGGGCAAGAGACCCAGTACTTC. It encodes CASSVRGQETQYF. Based on the CDR3 plus reference TRBV9 and TRBJ2-5, the full variable domain is DSGVTQTPKHLITATGQRVTLRCSPRSGDLSVYWYQQSLDQGLQFLIQYYNGEERAKGNILERFSAQQFPDLHSELNLSSLELGDSALYFCASSVRGQETQYFGPGTRLLVL.